Following are 19 T cell receptor beta chains from one sample sequenced in a study of CD8 T cells in Susac syndrome (dated by TCRdb to the late 2010s). Libraries were made using the immunoSEQ multiplex PCR assay. RNA was extracted using the RNeasy kit, and roughly 0.45 to 1 ug of the RNA was reverse transcribed with random hexamers. TCRdb ran its own pipeline on the public reads, namely fastp trimming at Q25 and MiXCR clone calling, and kept in-frame beta chains. Rows with one shared CDR3 protein collapse into an entry with the most common genes and DNA. The sample table shows approximately 260,000 distinct CDR3 sequences, and about 96% are seen once. Clones ranked in the top ten supply approximately 0.094% of the sample. The sample was CD4+ T cells from PBMCs. These TCRs come from a human donor with Susac syndrome.

The chain links TRBV18 to TRBJ2-2; D uncertain. The ends were cut back, 3 bases at V and 11 bases at J, with 16 bases in the middle. The length of the CDR3 is 14 residues. Germline V lookup: CDR1 KGHSH, CDR2 LQKENI. The CDR3 DNA reads TGTGCCAGCTCACCTCGACTGTCTGACGGAGAGCTGTTTTTT. It encodes CASSPRLSDGELFF.

The chain uses TRBV3-1 and TRBJ1-2; TRBD1 matches at 7 bases. The trim removed 4 bases at V and 3 bases at J, leaving 8 bases unmatched. This CDR3 comprises 15 residues. Germline CDR1 is LGHDT and CDR2 is YNNKEL (reference sequence). This chain's CDR3 is CASSPTGQPDYGYTF. The CDR3 DNA sequence: TGTGCCAGCAGCCCCACGGGACAGCCTGACTATGGCTACACCTTC.

The rearrangement uses TRBV5-1 and TRBJ2-2; D possibly uses TRBD1 or TRBD2 (5 bases each). CDR3 size: 13 residues. Germline V gene sequence: CDR1 SGHRS, CDR2 YFSETQ. The germline V and J ends were trimmed by 9 bases and 3 bases, with 12 bases remaining between them. This CDR3 reads CATLRGDTGELFF. In DNA form, the CDR3 reads TGCGCCACCCTGAGGGGCGACACCGGGGAGCTGTTTTTT.

The CDR3 region has the DNA TGTGCCAGCGGGCAGACCTCGGGCTACACCTTC. Its protein product is CASGQTSGYTF. This sequence joins TRBV28 and TRBJ1-2; D ambiguous. The CDR3 has 11 amino acids. Trimming left V 8 bases short and J 8 bases short, with 12 bases between. Per the germline V gene, CDR1 is MDHEN and CDR2 is SYDVKM.

A single count supports this clonotype. The V call is TRBV29-1, the J call TRBJ1-5; 7 bases match TRBD1. J lost 5 bases, V lost 0 bases, and 1 base had no gene match. The CDR3 loop spans 13 amino acids. From germline, CDR1 is SQVTM and CDR2 ANQGSEA. In DNA form, the CDR3 reads TGCAGCGTTGAAGAAGGGGGCGATCAGCCCCAGCATTTT. Residues: CSVEEGGDQPQHF.

This clonotype was counted once. This chain links TRBV5-1 with TRBJ2-7; 9 bases agree with TRBD2. This CDR3 is 14 amino acids long. CDR1 SGHRS and CDR2 YFSETQ come from the germline V gene. Unmatched junction bases numbered 3, after V lost 3 bases and J lost 2 bases. In nucleotides, the CDR3 is TGCGCCAGCAGCTCGACTAGCGGTCCCTACGAGCAGTACTTC. Amino acid sequence: CASSSTSGPYEQYF.

This clonotype was counted between two and nine times. The rearrangement links TRBV20-1 to TRBJ2-5; D unclear. Germline CDR1 and CDR2: DFQATT and SNEGSKA (reference sequence). V was shortened by 4 bases and J by 2 bases, with 2 bases between the two germline ends. This CDR3 has 10 amino acids. This chain's CDR3 is CSAIQETQYF. The CDR3 DNA is TGCAGTGCTATACAAGAGACCCAGTACTTC.

The V and J genes are TRBV14 and TRBJ2-7; 7 nucleotides align to TRBD2. Germline CDR1 and CDR2: SGHDN and FVKESK. The CDR3 covers 16 residues. The J segment lost 1 base and the V segment lost 2 bases, leaving 8 bases of the junction unmatched. Here the CDR3 reads CASSQRGTMISYEQYF. CDR3 coding DNA: TGTGCCAGCAGCCAACGCGGGACTATGATTTCCTACGAGCAGTACTTC.

V and J are TRBV27 and TRBJ2-3; 7 bases fit TRBD2. Germline V gene data show CDR1 as MNHEY and CDR2 as SMNVEV (reference sequence). J gave up 4 bases and V 3 bases, and 7 bases lay outside the gene matches. CDR3 length: 15 residues. CDR3: CASSLWGGGADTQYF. The CDR3, as DNA: TGTGCCAGCAGTTTGTGGGGGGGTGGCGCAGATACGCAGTATTTT.

The chain carries TRBV6-5 and TRBJ1-2, with D possibly being TRBD1 (6 bases). This CDR3 region has 12 residues. V dropped 6 bases and J dropped 7 bases, with 12 bases sitting between them. CDR1 is MNHEY and CDR2 is SVGAGI in the germline V gene. This CDR3 is CASSLQGIGYTF. CDR3 coding DNA: TGTGCCAGCAGCCTACAGGGAATTGGCTACACCTTC.

The chain carries TRBV9 and TRBJ1-2; no clear D. The CDR3 has 14 residues. With 1 base removed from V and 0 bases from J, the gap between germline ends came to 7 bases. CDR1 is SGDLS and CDR2 is YYNGEE in the germline V gene. Here the CDR3 reads CASSVMVANYGYTF. The CDR3 bases are TGTGCCAGCAGCGTAATGGTAGCTAACTATGGCTACACCTTC.

In nucleotides, the CDR3 is TGTGCCAGCAGCCAAGGGTCGGGGTCGTACAATGAGCAGTTCTTC. It yields the protein CASSQGSGSYNEQFF. The V and J genes are TRBV3-1 and TRBJ2-1, with a tentative D call TRBD2 (5 bases). The V gene's germline CDR1 is LGHDT and CDR2 YNNKEL (reference sequence). CDR3 size: 15 residues. The V gene lost 1 base and the J gene lost 4 bases, with 11 bases spanning the gap.

The chain joins TRBV29-1 to TRBJ1-1; D unresolved. The ends were cut back, 3 bases at V and 2 bases at J, with 13 bases in the middle. Per germline, CDR1 SQVTM and CDR2 ANQGSEA. This CDR3 spans 14 amino acids. The CDR3 DNA is TGCAGCGTTGACGAGGGTTTCAGTAACACTGAAGCTTTCTTT. Protein sequence: CSVDEGFSNTEAFF.

V usage is TRBV20-1 and J usage is TRBJ2-1, with 8 bases that match TRBD2. Germline CDR1 is DFQATT and CDR2 is SNEGSKA (reference sequence). V lost 2 bases and J lost 6; bases outside the gene matches: 9. This CDR3 comprises 15 residues. CDR3 bases: TGCAGTGCTAGACAAACGGGACTAGTCATCAATGAGCAGTTCTTC. This gives the protein CSARQTGLVINEQFF.

The chain recombines TRBV20-1 with TRBJ1-5, with 8 positions matching TRBD1. Losses at the gene ends were 6 bases for V and 5 bases for J; bases not matched to a gene: 6. Germline CDR1 and CDR2: DFQATT and SNEGSKA (reference sequence). This CDR3 spans 13 amino acids. The CDR3 here is CSAGSGGDQPQHF. CDR3 in DNA: TGCAGTGCCGGATCAGGGGGCGATCAGCCCCAGCATTTT.

This sequence joins TRBV20-1 and TRBJ2-1; tentative D call: TRBD2 (6 bases). Trimming shortened V by 6 bases and J by 0 bases, and 18 bases separated the two germline ends. This CDR3 has 16 amino acids. The V gene's germline CDR1 is DFQATT and CDR2 SNEGSKA (reference sequence). CDR3 region: CSATGTGGGSYNEQFF. The DNA of the CDR3 is TGCAGTGCAACGGGGACTGGCGGAGGCTCCTACAATGAGCAGTTCTTC.

V is TRBV12-3 or TRBV12-4 and J is TRBJ1-1; unclear D gene. Deletions cut 4 bases from V and 7 bases from J, with 10 bases between. This CDR3 is 12 amino acids long. The CDR3 nucleotides are TGTGCCAGCAGTTCCATTGGGGATGAAGCTTTCTTT. Residues: CASSSIGDEAFF.

This chain uses TRBV3-1 with TRBJ2-1; 7 positions match TRBD2. The CDR3 is 17 residues long. V trimming: 4 bases; J trimming: 2 bases; junction bases outside the gene matches: 11. The germline V gene has CDR1 LGHDT and CDR2 YNNKEL (reference sequence). The CDR3, as DNA: TGTGCCAGCAGCCGAGGGCGGGCTAGCGGTGCCTACAATGAGCAGTTCTTC. Its translation: CASSRGRASGAYNEQFF.

The chain joins TRBV11-3 to TRBJ2-7; D is undetermined. V dropped 0 bases and J dropped 7 bases, with 16 bases sitting between them. The CDR3 is 15 amino acids. Germline loops: CDR1 SGHNT, CDR2 YENEEA. The CDR3 loop is CASSLEGIGLGEQYF. The CDR3 DNA sequence: TGTGCCAGCAGCTTAGAAGGGATTGGATTGGGGGAGCAGTACTTC.